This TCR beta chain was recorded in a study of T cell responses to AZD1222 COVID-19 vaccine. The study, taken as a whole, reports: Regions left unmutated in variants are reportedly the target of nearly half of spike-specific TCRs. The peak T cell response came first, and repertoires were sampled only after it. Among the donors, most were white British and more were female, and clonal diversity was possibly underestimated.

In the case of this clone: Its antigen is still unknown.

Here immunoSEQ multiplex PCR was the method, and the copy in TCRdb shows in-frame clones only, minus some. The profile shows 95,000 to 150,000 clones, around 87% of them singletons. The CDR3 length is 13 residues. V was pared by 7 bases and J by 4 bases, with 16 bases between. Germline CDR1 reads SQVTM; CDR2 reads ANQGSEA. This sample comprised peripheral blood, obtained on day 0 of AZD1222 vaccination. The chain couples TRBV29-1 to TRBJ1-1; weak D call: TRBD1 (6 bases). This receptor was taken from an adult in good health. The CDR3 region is CSAGQPRTTEAFF. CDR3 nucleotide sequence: TGCAGCGCCGGACAGCCACGGACCACTGAAGCTTTCTTT.